The 18 T cell receptor beta chains listed next were all sequenced from one sample in a study of blood T cell repertoires in COVID-19 (TCRdb year 2020). Receptor amplification or capture employed the immunoSEQ multiplex PCR assay. This immuneACCESS table, as held by TCRdb, lists in-frame sequences with V and J called but not all clones. Of the missing ones, under half trace to an unresolved V gene in checked studies; the others have no known cause. The sample table shows 110,000 to 150,000 clones, and 75% to 90% are seen once. Clones ranked in the top ten supply roughly 12% of the sample. Source material: PBMCs or T cells enriched from blood (not recorded which). Receptors originate from a man in his sixties who had recovered from COVID-19.

J is TRBJ1-1 and V is TRBV5-1; no clear D gene. From germline, CDR1 is SGHRS and CDR2 YFSETQ. V dropped 6 bases and J dropped 5 bases, with 14 bases sitting between them. The CDR3 spans 13 residues. CDR3 protein: CASNEGLETEAFF. DNA of the CDR3: TGCGCCAGCAATGAGGGATTGGAAACTGAAGCTTTCTTT.

This clone was seen just once. The rearrangement uses TRBV5-1 and TRBJ1-5; 8 positions agree with TRBD1. There are 15 residues in the CDR3. CDR1 and CDR2 (germline): SGHRS, YFSETQ. Trimming at V came to 4 bases and at J to 1 base, leaving 4 bases not matched to a gene. The CDR3 nucleotides read TGCGCCAGCAGCCCTCAGGGGGCGAGCAATCAGCCCCAGCATTTT. Translated, it gives CASSPQGASNQPQHF. Supplemented by reference TRBV5-1 and TRBJ1-5, the full variable domain reads KAGVTQTPRYLIKTRGQQVTLSCSPISGHRSVSWYQQTPGQGLQFLFEYFSETQRNKGNFPGRFSGRQFSNSRSEMNVSTLELGDSALYLCASSPQGASNQPQHFGDGTRLSIL.

V gene TRBV2 combines with J gene TRBJ1-4; D perhaps matches TRBD1 (6 bases). The germline V gene has CDR1 SNHLY and CDR2 FYNNEI. The CDR3 covers 14 residues. V was pared by 8 bases and J by 8 bases, with 18 bases between. This CDR3 is CASRTQGSYEKLFF. CDR3 coding DNA: TGTGCCAGCCGAACGCAGGGGTCCTACGAAAAACTGTTTTTT.

This chain uses TRBV5-5 with TRBJ1-6; possibly TRBD1 for D (5 bases). This CDR3 comprises 16 residues. V lost 4 bases and J 8 bases, leaving 19 bases between the germline ends. The germline gives CDR1 SGHKS, CDR2 YYEKEE (reference sequence). CDR3: CASSLWRGTGDSPLHF. CDR3 sequence (DNA): TGTGCCAGCAGCCTCTGGCGGGGGACCGGGGATTCACCCCTCCACTTT. Using reference TRBV5-5 and TRBJ1-6 for the parts outside the CDR3, the full variable domain is DAGVTQSPTHLIKTRGQQVTLRCSPISGHKSVSWYQQVLGQGPQFIFQYYEKEERGRGNFPDRFSARQFPNYSSELNVNALLLGDSALYLCASSLWRGTGDSPLHFGNGTRLTVT.

The chain links TRBV27 to TRBJ2-1, with D perhaps matching TRBD2 (6 bases). CDR3 length: 13 residues. Germline V gene sequence: CDR1 MNHEY, CDR2 SMNVEV (reference sequence). V shed 4 bases and J shed 9 bases, with 13 bases lying between them. CDR3 nucleotide sequence: TGTGCCAGCAGTTCCCTGGGAGGATTTGAGCAGTTCTTC. It encodes CASSSLGGFEQFF.

This chain uses TRBV6-1 with TRBJ1-5; D unresolved. The length of the CDR3 is 15 residues. From germline, CDR1 is MNHNS and CDR2 SASEGT. V was shortened by 3 bases and J by 5 bases, with 14 bases between the two germline ends. As DNA, the CDR3 is TGTGCCAGCAGTGAGGCCTCTCCAACCTATCAGCCCCAGCATTTT. Amino acids: CASSEASPTYQPQHF.

The chain has TRBV4-1 and TRBJ2-1; possible D gene TRBD2, 6 bases. The CDR3 totals 16 residues. Per germline, CDR1 MGHRA and CDR2 YSYEKL. Trimming left V 0 bases short and J 11 bases short, with 20 bases between. CDR3 in amino acids: CASSQDGGSGGGKQFF. Written as DNA, the CDR3 is TGCGCCAGCAGCCAAGACGGAGGGTCGGGCGGTGGGAAGCAGTTCTTC.

J is TRBJ1-2 and V is TRBV7-8; the D gene is possibly TRBD1 (6 bases). The germline V and J ends were trimmed by 2 bases and 6 bases, with 16 bases remaining between them. Germline V gene lookup returns CDR1 SGHVS and CDR2 FQNEAQ. The CDR3 spans 15 residues. DNA for the CDR3: TGTGCCAGCAGCTTAAATGTGAGGCAGGGGAATGGCTACACCTTC. This encodes CASSLNVRQGNGYTF.

V gene TRBV6-2 or TRBV6-3 combines with J gene TRBJ1-1, with TRBD1 identical over 7 bases. Trimming removed 5 bases from V and 1 base from J; junction bases left unmatched: 10. From germline, CDR1 is MNHEY and CDR2 SVGEGT. The CDR3 runs to 16 residues. The CDR3 nucleotides read TGTGCCAGCAGTGACGCAGGGGGTTCTCCGAACACTGAAGCTTTCTTT. This sequence encodes CASSDAGGSPNTEAFF.

The rearrangement links TRBV3-1 (or the pseudogene TRBV3-2) to TRBJ2-1; D might be TRBD2 (6 bases). V lost 5 bases and J lost 4, with 15 bases in between. The germline V gene encodes CDR1 LGHDT and CDR2 YNNKEL (reference sequence). CDR3 length equals 15 residues. The CDR3 coding sequence is TGTGCCAGCAGCACAGCGGGCCTAAATTACAATGAGCAGTTCTTC. Protein product: CASSTAGLNYNEQFF.

This clone was found once. The chain links TRBV2 to TRBJ2-5; TRBD1 might be the D (5 bases). Trimming took off 4 bases at V and 1 base at J, with 13 bases between the two ends. This CDR3 contains 15 residues. The germline CDR1 and CDR2 sequences are SNHLY and FYNNEI. Here the CDR3 reads CASSGRDQPQETQYF. CDR3 nucleotide sequence: TGTGCCAGCAGTGGCAGGGATCAGCCCCAAGAGACCCAGTACTTC.

This clone came up once. The rearrangement uses TRBV27 and TRBJ1-2; 9 nucleotides align to TRBD1. Germline V gene lookup returns CDR1 MNHEY and CDR2 SMNVEV (reference sequence). The V segment lost 6 bases and the J segment 8 bases; nucleotides outside the gene matches: 10. This CDR3 contains 14 residues. In DNA form, the CDR3 reads TGTGCCAGCAGACAACGGGACAGGGATGACGGCTACACCTTC. Translation gives CASRQRDRDDGYTF.

The chain has TRBV18 and TRBJ2-3; TRBD1 agrees at 7 bases. V trimming: 3 bases; J trimming: 0 bases; junction bases outside the gene matches: 9. This CDR3 comprises 17 residues. Germline V lookup: CDR1 KGHSH, CDR2 LQKENI. The CDR3 DNA reads TGTGCCAGCTCACCGTTAAGACAGGGCCCCAGCACAGATACGCAGTATTTT. Translation gives CASSPLRQGPSTDTQYF.

The chain has TRBV7-9 and TRBJ1-3, with a tentative D call TRBD1 (5 bases). Trimming removed 2 bases from V and 6 bases from J, with 11 bases in between. This CDR3 has 14 residues. Germline-derived CDR1 and CDR2 are SEHNR and FQNEAQ (reference sequence). The CDR3: CASSLKGEENTIYF. The DNA of the CDR3 is TGTGCCAGCAGCTTAAAAGGGGAGGAAAACACCATATATTTT.

The rearrangement joins TRBV5-1 to TRBJ1-1, with D perhaps TRBD1 (6 bases). The V gene lost 2 bases and the J gene lost 4 bases, with 15 bases spanning the gap. Germline V lookup: CDR1 SGHRS, CDR2 YFSETQ. The CDR3 is made up of 15 amino acids. CDR3 protein: CASSLTGNGATEAFF. In DNA, the CDR3 is TGCGCCAGCAGCTTAACAGGGAATGGGGCCACTGAAGCTTTCTTT.

The chain joins TRBV5-6 to TRBJ1-2; 8 bases agree with TRBD1. Per the germline V gene, CDR1 is SGHDT and CDR2 is YYEEEE. The CDR3 consists of 14 residues. V was pared by 1 base and J by 8 bases, with 7 bases of the junction left unmatched. In nucleotides, the CDR3 is TGTGCCAGCAGCTTGTGGCAGGGGGCGGGCGGCTACACCTTC. It yields the protein CASSLWQGAGGYTF. Supplemented by reference TRBV5-6 and TRBJ1-2, the full variable domain reads DAGVTQSPTHLIKTRGQQVTLRCSPKSGHDTVSWYQQALGQGPQFIFQYYEEEERQRGNFPDRFSGHQFPNYSSELNVNALLLGDSALYLCASSLWQGAGGYTFGSGTRLTVV.

This clone was detected only once. The V call is TRBV27, the J call TRBJ2-1; tentative D call: TRBD1 (5 bases). This CDR3 is built from 13 residues. Trimming removed 5 bases at V and 8 bases at J, with 13 bases between. Germline CDR1 and CDR2: MNHEY and SMNVEV (reference sequence). CDR3 amino acids: CASSPRQGYEQFF. The CDR3 coding sequence is TGTGCCAGCAGTCCCCGCCAGGGCTATGAGCAGTTCTTC.

The chain is built from TRBV27 and TRBJ2-7, with TRBD1 as a possible D gene (6 bases). In germline, CDR1 is MNHEY, CDR2 SMNVEV (reference sequence). This CDR3 is built from 13 residues. Trimming stripped 0 bases from V and 7 bases from J, with 10 bases between. CDR3 protein: CASSLSQGREQYF. The CDR3 DNA reads as TGTGCCAGCAGTTTATCTCAGGGGCGAGAGCAGTACTTC.